The entry that follows covers one T cell receptor (beta chain) sequence. These data come from a study of cytomegalovirus exposure and HLA in healthy donors. Study details: HLA-typed donors contributed around 82 million unique TCRs, which were held in an early data release.

With 60 Vbeta and 13 Jbeta primers, the PCR was carried out. Sequenced by immunoSEQ multiplex PCR; TCRdb stores in-frame clones only, minus some. The table shows about 98,000 clones, with around 68% occurring only once. CDR3 length: 17 residues. With 2 bases removed from V and 2 bases from J, the gap between germline ends came to 18 bases. The germline gives CDR1 LNHNV, CDR2 YYDKDF (reference sequence). The sequencing sample was made of PBMCs. The chain carries TRBV15 and TRBJ2-5; D unclear. The sequence derives from a man in his fifties or sixties in good health and CMV-seronegative. Written as DNA, the CDR3 is TGTGCCACCAGCAGACCCCTCTTGTTGGGCCGGCAAGAGACCCAGTACTTC. Translating gives CATSRPLLLGRQETQYF.